Listed below are T cell receptor beta chains from one sample, sequenced in a study of T cell responses to AZD1222 COVID-19 vaccine. The repertoire was sequenced with immunoSEQ multiplex PCR; TCRdb's copy has only in-frame clones and lacks some. Counted here are roughly 160,000 clones, 87% occurring once; the ten biggest clones make up 0.85% to 1.2%. Specimen: peripheral blood, collected 28 days after the second AZD1222 dose. All receptors come from an adult who received the AZD1222 COVID-19 vaccine. The CDR3 runs from the conserved cysteine through the conserved F or W. D genes are given only for firm matches. Where a row states a size, it is once, few, many or the class of an expanded clone; other rows omit it.

clone size: once
D gene: TRBD1
J gene: TRBJ2-7
V gene: TRBV25-1
CDR3 DNA: TGTGCCAGCAGTGATCGTGCAGGGGGCAGGTACGAGCAGTACTTC
CDR3 protein: CASSDRAGGRYEQYF

clone size: NA
D gene: NA
J gene: TRBJ2-2
V gene: TRBV4-1
CDR3 DNA: TGCGCCAGCAGCCAAGGAACAGGGGAGCTGTTTTTT
CDR3 protein: CASSQGTGELFF

clone size: NA
D gene: TRBD1
J gene: TRBJ1-2
V gene: TRBV5-1
CDR3 DNA: TGCGCCAGCAGCTTGGGAGGGGGAGTCTGGACAGGCTATGGCTACACCTTC
CDR3 protein: CASSLGGGVWTGYGYTF

clone size: NA
D gene: TRBD1
J gene: TRBJ2-7
V gene: TRBV5-4
CDR3 DNA: TGTGCCAGCAGCTCCCCCGACAGGGCTGACGAGCAGTACTTC
CDR3 protein: CASSSPDRADEQYF

clone size: NA
D gene: TRBD1
J gene: TRBJ1-1
V gene: TRBV5-6
CDR3 DNA: TGTGCCAGCAGCCCTCTGGGACAGGGTTTAACTGAAGCTTTCTTT
CDR3 protein: CASSPLGQGLTEAFF

clone size: NA
D gene: TRBD1
J gene: TRBJ1-2
V gene: TRBV10-2
CDR3 DNA: TGCGCCAGCAGTGAGTCGGACAGGGGTTATGGCTACACCTTC
CDR3 protein: CASSESDRGYGYTF

clone size: NA
D gene: NA
J gene: TRBJ2-7
V gene: TRBV11-2
CDR3 DNA: TGTGCCAGCAGTATCGTCGAGCAGTACTTC
CDR3 protein: CASSIVEQYF

clone size: NA
D gene: TRBD2
J gene: TRBJ2-1
V gene: TRBV11-2
CDR3 DNA: TGTGCCAGCAGCTTCGCCTTTGGTGAGCGGGGGTATGAGCAGTTCTTC
CDR3 protein: CASSFAFGERGYEQFF

clone size: NA
D gene: TRBD1
J gene: TRBJ1-2
V gene: TRBV5-8
CDR3 DNA: TGTGCCAGCAGCAATAGGGGGCTGATCGTCTTTGGCTACACCTTC
CDR3 protein: CASSNRGLIVFGYTF

clone size: NA
D gene: NA
J gene: TRBJ1-6
V gene: TRBV10-2
CDR3 DNA: TGCGCCAGCAGCAGGGAACATGGTAATTCACCCCTCCACTTT
CDR3 protein: CASSREHGNSPLHF

clone size: NA
D gene: NA
J gene: TRBJ1-1
V gene: TRBV11-3
CDR3 DNA: TGTGCCAGCAGCTCCGGGTGGGTGAACCCTGAAGCTTTCTTT
CDR3 protein: CASSSGWVNPEAFF

clone size: NA
D gene: TRBD1
J gene: TRBJ1-5
V gene: TRBV9
CDR3 DNA: TGTGCCAGCAGCTACGACAGGGATTCGAATCAGCCCCAGCATTTT
CDR3 protein: CASSYDRDSNQPQHF

clone size: NA
D gene: TRBD1
J gene: TRBJ2-2
V gene: TRBV29-1
CDR3 DNA: TGCAGCGTTGAGGACAGGGGCACCGGGGAGCTGTTTTTT
CDR3 protein: CSVEDRGTGELFF

clone size: few
D gene: TRBD2
J gene: TRBJ2-7
V gene: TRBV5-1
CDR3 DNA: TGCGCCAGCAGCCACCGCGGGGGGGCTAGCTCCTACGAGCAGTACTTC
CDR3 protein: CASSHRGGASSYEQYF